A selection of T cell receptor beta chains follows, all from one sample in a study of blood T cells in healthy people across ages. MiXCR was run by TCRdb on the 5' RACE reads, yielding one entry per CDR3 protein. Found here are 1,300,000 or so distinct CDR3 sequences, 59% of them singletons; the top ten hold 6.5% to 8.5%. Material: blood. The receptors derive from a man aged 18-30 years in good health. The CDR3 runs from the conserved cysteine through the conserved F or W. D genes are given only for firm matches. Size tells how often a clone was seen (once, few, many) or the class of an expanded clone, and some rows leave it out.

clone_size j_call d_call v_call cdr3_nt cdr3_aa
NA TRBJ2-3 NA TRBV14 TGTGCCAGCAGCCAGGGGCAGGGTAAAGATACGCAGTATTTT CASSQGQGKDTQYF
NA TRBJ1-2 TRBD1 TRBV7-9 TGTGCCAGCAGCTCTACCGTGGACAGGGGGGACTATGGCTACACCTTC CASSSTVDRGDYGYTF
once TRBJ2-5 NA TRBV12-3/TRBV12-4 TGTGCCAGCAGTTTTTACGGCAGGGAAGAGACCCAGTACTTC CASSFYGREETQYF
NA TRBJ1-1 TRBD1 TRBV29-1 TGCAGCGTCGGAAGGACAGGGGGGGAAGCTTTCTTT CSVGRTGGEAFF
NA TRBJ2-7 TRBD2 TRBV6-5 TGTGCCAGCACTGGACTAGCGGGTGAAACCTACGAGCAGTACTTC CASTGLAGETYEQYF
few TRBJ2-5 NA TRBV7-2 TGTGCCAGCAGCGCTACTAAAGTACAAGAGACCCAGTACTTC CASSATKVQETQYF
few TRBJ2-5 TRBD2 TRBV20-1 TGCAGTGCTAGAGGTGGGGGGACTAGCGGGGATCTAGAGACCCAGTACTTC CSARGGGTSGDLETQYF
once TRBJ2-7 TRBD2 TRBV27 TGTGCCAGCAGTCCACCTACTAGCGGGAGCTCCTACGAGCAGTACTTC CASSPPTSGSSYEQYF
NA TRBJ2-5 NA TRBV6-6 TGTGCCAGCAGTTACCGGGAGTACCAAGAGACCCAGTACTTC CASSYREYQETQYF
NA TRBJ1-2 TRBD1 TRBV5-1 TGCGCCAGCAGCATCGGGACAGGGGGGAACTATGGCTACACCTTC CASSIGTGGNYGYTF
once TRBJ1-1 NA TRBV11-1 TGTGCCAGCAGTTTAAGTTTCGAGGCGGGCGCTGAAGCTTTCTTT CASSLSFEAGAEAFF
NA TRBJ2-1 NA TRBV6-6 TGTGCCAGCAGTATAAGAGGACCCGAGCAGTTCTTC CASSIRGPEQFF
NA TRBJ2-7 TRBD2 TRBV4-1 TGCGCCAGCAACATAGCGGGAGGGAGCTCCTACGAGCAGTACTTC CASNIAGGSSYEQYF
NA TRBJ1-2 TRBD1 TRBV6-6 TGTGCCAGCAGGGACAGGGGGCATGGCTACACCTTC CASRDRGHGYTF